This entry describes one T cell receptor beta chain. CDR1 SQVTM and CDR2 ANQGSEA come from the germline V gene. V lost 6 bases and J lost 8, with 19 bases in between. There are 13 residues in the CDR3. Libraries were prepared by immunoSEQ multiplex PCR; TCRdb keeps only in-frame clonotypes and omits some of them. The profile shows under 20,000 clones, roughly four fifths of them singletons. This sample stems from a study of OX40 agonist ivuxolimab in advanced cancers. Background on the study: Patients got intravenous ivuxolimab at 0.01 to 10 mg/kg every 2 weeks.

The chain carries TRBV29-1 and TRBJ1-2, with D possibly TRBD1 on 6 matching bases. The source material was CD4+ or CD8+ T cells sorted from blood, sampled in a trial of the OX40 agonist ivuxolimab. The receptor's source is an adult with an advanced solid tumor such as melanoma, head and neck, liver or kidney cancer. CDR3 loop: CSVPRDKGGGYTF. CDR3 nucleotides: TGCAGCGTGCCACGGGACAAGGGTGGAGGCTACACCTTC. Variable domain in full (rest from reference TRBV29-1 and TRBJ1-2): SAVISQKPSRDICQRGTSLTIQCQVDSQVTMMFWYRQQPGQSLTLIATANQGSEATYESGFVIDKFPISRPNLTFSTLTVSNMSPEDSSIYLCSVPRDKGGGYTFGSGTRLTVV.